The next 18 T cell receptor beta chains were all read from a single sample in a study of shared clonotypes between healthy human individuals. Measured with immunoSEQ multiplex PCR; TCRdb has only the in-frame clones, and not every one. The sample consists of approximately 2,000,000 clones, under 95% of them appearing once. The specimen sequenced was naive CD4+ T cells from PBMCs. Subset specified: CD45RA+ positively selected. These receptors all stem from a young man in good health. Some clones in this sample may be carry-over from other donors' samples.

The gene calls are TRBV2 and TRBJ2-1; D gene unclear. CDR1 and CDR2 (germline): SNHLY, FYNNEI. V dropped 3 bases and J dropped 0 bases, with 9 bases sitting between them. CDR3 length: 15 residues. Written as DNA, the CDR3 is TGTGCCAGCAGTGAGCGCGAGAGCTCCTACAATGAGCAGTTCTTC. Translating it yields CASSERESSYNEQFF. Full variable domain (rest looked up from reference TRBV2 and TRBJ2-1): EPEVTQTPSHQVTQMGQEVILRCVPISNHLYFYWYRQILGQKVEFLVSFYNNEISEKSEIFDDQFSVERPDGSNFTLKIRSTKLEDSAMYFCASSERESSYNEQFFGPGTRLTVL.

In regard to this clone: This same CDR3 is encoded by further DNA sequences in the sample. The rearrangement joins TRBV18 to TRBJ2-3; D call uncertain. Trimming left V 3 bases short and J 0 bases short, with 7 bases between. The CDR3 consists of 14 residues. Germline lookup yields CDR1 KGHSH and CDR2 LQKENI. CDR3 amino acids: CASSPLGSTDTQYF. CDR3 bases: TGTGCCAGCTCACCGCTAGGTAGCACAGATACGCAGTATTTT.

This rearrangement joins TRBV18 to TRBJ2-1; possible D gene TRBD2, 6 bases. Trimming removed 6 bases at V and 6 bases at J, with 18 bases between. This CDR3 has 15 residues. Germline V lookup: CDR1 KGHSH, CDR2 LQKENI. Here the CDR3 reads CASSEGTSSGNEQFF. Written as DNA, the CDR3 is TGTGCCAGCTCGGAAGGGACTTCATCTGGCAATGAGCAGTTCTTC.

The genes are TRBV27 and TRBJ2-3; 8 bases are shared with TRBD2. The germline CDR1 and CDR2 sequences are MNHEY and SMNVEV (reference sequence). This CDR3 is 17 amino acids long. Trimming cost V 6 bases and J 1 base; bases outside gene matches: 12. The CDR3 DNA is TGTGCCAGCAGCTACCTCCGACTAGCGCCCCGCACAGATACGCAGTATTTT. This codes for CASSYLRLAPRTDTQYF.

This chain connects TRBV28 to TRBJ2-7; no clear D. The germline gives CDR1 MDHEN, CDR2 SYDVKM. V lost 6 bases and J 2 bases, leaving 11 bases between the germline ends. The CDR3 covers 13 residues. The CDR3 reads CASRIGTPYEQYF. The CDR3, as DNA: TGTGCCAGCAGAATCGGAACCCCCTACGAGCAGTACTTC. Full variable domain (missing parts from reference TRBV28 and TRBJ2-7): DVKVTQSSRYLVKRTGEKVFLECVQDMDHENMFWYRQDPGLGLRLIYFSYDVKMKEKGDIPEGYSVSREKKERFSLILESASTNQTSMYLCASRIGTPYEQYFGPGTRLTVT.

This chain uses TRBV9 with TRBJ1-2; no clear D gene. The CDR3 is made up of 15 amino acids. CDR1 is SGDLS and CDR2 is YYNGEE in the germline V gene. Trimming left V 3 bases short and J 2 bases short, with 14 bases between. CDR3 region: CASSASPTQNYGYTF. DNA of the CDR3: TGTGCCAGCAGCGCAAGTCCGACCCAGAACTATGGCTACACCTTC. The whole variable domain, filled in from reference TRBV9 and TRBJ1-2, reads DSGVTQTPKHLITATGQRVTLRCSPRSGDLSVYWYQQSLDQGLQFLIQYYNGEERAKGNILERFSAQQFPDLHSELNLSSLELGDSALYFCASSASPTQNYGYTFGSGTRLTVV.

This sequence joins TRBV6-5 and TRBJ2-7; a weak D match, TRBD1 (6 bases). V lost 6 bases and J 0 bases, leaving 15 bases between the germline ends. This CDR3 has 15 residues. CDR1 and CDR2 from the germline V gene are MNHEY and SVGAGI. The CDR3 DNA reads TGTGCCAGCAGGGTCGGGTCGACAGGCTCCTACGAGCAGTACTTC. Its protein is CASRVGSTGSYEQYF.

The chain links TRBV15 to TRBJ2-3; maybe TRBD2 (5 bases). Germline V CDR1 and CDR2: LNHNV, YYDKDF (reference sequence). V lost 0 bases, J lost 0 bases, and 13 bases lay in between. The CDR3 loop spans 17 amino acids. CDR3 nucleotides: TGTGCCACCAGCAGAGATAAGACGGGGTGGAGCACAGATACGCAGTATTTT. Protein product: CATSRDKTGWSTDTQYF.

The gene calls are TRBV28 and TRBJ1-1; D gene unclear. In germline, CDR1 is MDHEN, CDR2 SYDVKM. Trimming took off 4 bases at V and 1 base at J, with 4 bases between the two ends. The CDR3 runs 12 residues. CDR3 nucleotides: TGTGCCAGCAGTTGGGCGAACACTGAAGCTTTCTTT. Amino acids: CASSWANTEAFF. The full variable domain, its missing parts supplied by reference TRBV28 and TRBJ1-1, is DVKVTQSSRYLVKRTGEKVFLECVQDMDHENMFWYRQDPGLGLRLIYFSYDVKMKEKGDIPEGYSVSREKKERFSLILESASTNQTSMYLCASSWANTEAFFGQGTRLTVV.

This rearrangement joins TRBV11-2 to TRBJ2-7, with D tentatively TRBD1 (5 bases). The CDR3 is made up of 13 amino acids. V was trimmed by 2 bases and J by 3 bases, leaving 8 bases between them. Germline V gene lookup returns CDR1 SGHAT and CDR2 FQNNGV. The CDR3 nucleotides read TGTGCCAGCAGCTTATCCGACAGCTACGAGCAGTACTTC. This sequence encodes CASSLSDSYEQYF.

The chain joins TRBV1 to TRBJ2-5; TRBD2 reflects the table's D call only, with no check against the DNA. TRBV1 has pseudogene status. The CDR3 length is 15 residues. The chain's CDR3 is CTSSQDPVGRETQYF. The CDR3 coding sequence is TGCACCAGCAGCCAAGACCCGGTGGGGAGGGAGACCCAGTACTTC.

This clone was counted a single time. The chain recombines TRBV4-1 with TRBJ2-2; D not resolved. In germline, CDR1 is MGHRA, CDR2 YSYEKL. Trimming removed 0 bases from V and 7 bases from J, with 18 bases in between. CDR3 length: 17 residues. The CDR3 protein is CASSQDNNRAYIGELFF. In DNA form, the CDR3 reads TGCGCCAGCAGCCAAGATAATAATCGGGCCTATATCGGGGAGCTGTTTTTT.

This chain links TRBV6-5 with TRBJ2-1, with TRBD1 identical over 8 bases. Trimming took 4 bases from V and 6 from J; bases not matched to a gene: 8. CDR1 is MNHEY, CDR2 SVGAGI, per germline. This CDR3 comprises 15 residues. The CDR3 coding sequence is TGTGCCAGCAGTTCCACCGGACAGGGCAGCAATGAGCAGTTCTTC. It yields the protein CASSSTGQGSNEQFF.

The chain is built from TRBV5-4 and TRBJ2-2; the D gene is possibly TRBD2 (6 bases). V was shortened by 2 bases and J by 4 bases, with 15 bases between the two germline ends. The germline CDR1 and CDR2 sequences are SGHNT and YYREEE (reference sequence). The CDR3 spans 16 residues. CDR3 DNA sequence: TGTGCCAGCAGCTTCGGGGACTTCCCCCTCACCGGGGAGCTGTTTTTT. Residues: CASSFGDFPLTGELFF.

J is TRBJ2-6 and V is TRBV5-4; TRBD2 agrees at 9 bases. J lost 1 base, V lost 0 bases, and 5 bases had no gene match. Germline assignment: CDR1 SGHNT and CDR2 YYREEE (reference sequence). This CDR3 has 18 residues. CDR3 nucleotide sequence: TGTGCCAGCAGCTTGGTACCTAGCGGGATTTCTGGGGCCAACGTCCTGACTTTC. Protein sequence: CASSLVPSGISGANVLTF. Full variable domain (rest looked up from reference TRBV5-4 and TRBJ2-6): ETGVTQSPTHLIKTRGQQVTLRCSSQSGHNTVSWYQQALGQGPQFIFQYYREEENGRGNFPPRFSGLQFPNYSSELNVNALELDDSALYLCASSLVPSGISGANVLTFGAGSRLTVL.

This chain joins TRBV10-3 and TRBJ2-3; 7 nucleotides match TRBD2. The CDR3 runs to 16 residues. The germline V gene has CDR1 ENHRY and CDR2 SYGVKD. V shed 0 bases and J 10 bases; nucleotides not matched to a gene: 13. The CDR3 DNA is TGTGCCATCAGTGAGTCGAACGTGGGACTAAGATTGGCGCAGTATTTT. The encoded protein is CAISESNVGLRLAQYF.

This clone has just one count. The rearrangement links TRBV18 to TRBJ2-3, with D unclear. Deletions cut 6 bases from V and 0 bases from J, with 10 bases between. The CDR3 consists of 14 residues. Per the germline V gene, CDR1 is KGHSH and CDR2 is LQKENI. The CDR3 protein is CASSLTRSTDTQYF. CDR3 sequence (DNA): TGTGCCAGCTCCCTCACGAGGAGCACAGATACGCAGTATTTT. Full variable domain (rest looked up from reference TRBV18 and TRBJ2-3): NAGVMQNPRHLVRRRGQEARLRCSPMKGHSHVYWYRQLPEEGLKFMVYLQKENIIDESGMPKERFSAEFPKEGPSILRIQQVVRGDSAAYFCASSLTRSTDTQYFGPGTRLTVL.

The count of this clone is one. CDR3 bases: TGTGCCAGCAGCGGAGGACAGGCCTCGACCCACGAGCAGTACTTC. Its protein product is CASSGGQASTHEQYF. V usage is TRBV2 and J usage is TRBJ2-7; 7 nucleotides align to TRBD1. In germline, CDR1 is SNHLY, CDR2 FYNNEI. V lost 6 bases, J lost 5 bases, and 13 bases stayed unmatched. CDR3 length equals 15 residues.